This T cell receptor beta chain was found in a study of cytomegalovirus exposure and HLA in healthy donors. General study points: In an earlier analysis, in 540 or so donors, most V segments appeared productive either ~87% or ~30% of the time. Relative to equally common others, HLA-associated TCR beta chains showed greater clonal expansion in a later analysis. In vitro data verified three CMV-associated chains as specific for CMV antigens.

About this clone itself: Its antigen is undetermined.

The PCR ran on 60 Vbeta and 13 Jbeta primers. Generated by immunoSEQ multiplex PCR, the TCRdb table keeps only in-frame clones and is missing some. This table has about 160,000 clones, over 70% appearing once. This CDR3 is built from 15 residues. Germline V CDR1 and CDR2: MDHEN, SYDVKM. V trimming: 3 bases; J trimming: 8 bases; junction bases outside the gene matches: 11. The J gene is TRBJ1-2, the V gene TRBV28; TRBD1 aligns across 8 bases. The clonotype comes from a woman in her 30s in good health and CMV-seronegative. The sequencing sample was made of PBMCs. CDR3 DNA sequence: TGTGCCAGCAGTTTCACCGCGACAGGGGAATCGGGCTACACCTTC. It yields the protein CASSFTATGESGYTF.